These T cell receptor beta chains were read from a single sample in a study of Ad26.COV2.S vaccination and SARS-CoV-2 variants. Sequencing was performed with immunoSEQ multiplex PCR; in TCRdb, only in-frame clones are kept and a portion is missing. The sample has some 350,000 clones; around 90% are singletons. The sample here was peripheral blood, taken after recovery from COVID-19. These receptors originate from a human donor who had recovered from COVID-19. CDR3s include the opening cysteine and the closing phenylalanine or tryptophan. The D gene is left open where the match is weak. Size values are once, few and many counts, or a class for expanded clones, and some rows have none.

V	size	J	D	CDR3	DNA
TRBV10-3	.	TRBJ2-2	TRBD1	CAISGVGTGSANTGELFF	TGTGCCATCAGTGGAGTAGGGACAGGGAGCGCGAACACCGGGGAGCTGTTTTTT
TRBV6-7	once	TRBJ2-5	TRBD2	CASSYLSTSGGPLWETQYF	TGTGCCAGCAGTTACCTCTCGACTAGCGGGGGGCCCCTTTGGGAGACCCAGTACTTC
TRBV6-2/TRBV6-3	.	TRBJ1-4	.	CASSYRDDPEKLFF	TGTGCCAGCAGTTATCGGGACGATCCTGAAAAACTGTTTTTT
TRBV6-5	.	TRBJ1-4	.	CASSYSWPAGNEKLFF	TGTGCCAGCAGTTACTCTTGGCCGGCGGGTAATGAAAAACTGTTTTTT
TRBV19	.	TRBJ1-2	TRBD1	CASSMGQGSGYTF	TGTGCCAGTAGTATGGGACAGGGTAGCGGCTACACCTTC
TRBV5-1	.	TRBJ2-7	.	CASSCRGTHEQYF	TGCGCCAGCAGCTGTCGGGGGACCCACGAGCAGTACTTC
TRBV6-5	.	TRBJ1-2	TRBD1	CASSYPPTGVVYGYTF	TGTGCCAGCAGTTACCCCCCAACAGGGGTCGTCTATGGCTACACCTTC
TRBV5-6	.	TRBJ1-1	.	CASSSDGPMNTEAFF	TGTGCCAGCAGCTCGGACGGACCTATGAACACTGAAGCTTTCTTT
TRBV2	.	TRBJ2-3	TRBD1	CASKGQDGGYTDTQYF	TGTGCCAGCAAGGGACAGGATGGGGGATACACAGATACGCAGTATTTT
TRBV7-9	.	TRBJ2-1	TRBD1	CASSLGGTGVSEQFF	TGTGCCAGCAGCTTAGGCGGGACAGGGGTTTCTGAGCAGTTCTTC
TRBV5-4	.	TRBJ2-3	TRBD2	CASSRGLAGDTQYF	TGTGCCAGCAGCAGGGGACTAGCGGGGGATACGCAGTATTTT
TRBV19	.	TRBJ1-5	TRBD1	CASSRQGPSNQPQHF	TGTGCCAGTAGCCGACAGGGGCCAAGCAATCAGCCCCAGCATTTT
TRBV2	.	TRBJ2-7	.	CASSEVGASPAYEQYF	TGTGCCAGCAGTGAAGTAGGCGCTAGCCCCGCCTACGAGCAGTACTTC
TRBV6-5	.	TRBJ1-3	.	CASTSTNPGNTIYF	TGTGCCAGCACCTCTACTAATCCCGGAAACACCATATATTTT
TRBV27	.	TRBJ2-7	TRBD2	CASSLFLGLAGGAYEQYF	TGTGCCAGCAGTTTATTCCTCGGACTAGCGGGGGGTGCTTACGAGCAGTACTTC
TRBV6-6	once	TRBJ1-4	.	CASSYSIADRMFF	TGTGCCAGCAGTTACTCAATTGCCGACAGGATGTTTTTT
TRBV10-3	.	TRBJ2-3	.	CAISELSREADTQYF	TGTGCCATCAGTGAGCTTAGCAGAGAGGCAGACACGCAGTATTTT
TRBV27	.	TRBJ2-7	.	CASSLVRGEEQYF	TGTGCCAGCAGTTTGGTTAGGGGGGAAGAGCAGTACTTC
TRBV5-4	.	TRBJ1-1	.	CASSPPSAGNEAFF	TGTGCCAGCAGCCCCCCCAGCGCGGGGAATGAAGCTTTCTTT
TRBV20-1	.	TRBJ2-3	.	CSADQTDTQYF	TGCAGTGCGGACCAGACAGATACGCAGTATTTT
TRBV4-1	.	TRBJ1-5	.	CASSQGLGRVNQPQHF	TGCGCCAGCAGCCAAGGGCTAGGCAGGGTCAATCAGCCCCAGCATTTT
TRBV19	once	TRBJ1-1	TRBD1	CASNPGQGVNTEAFF	TGTGCCAGTAACCCGGGACAGGGGGTGAACACTGAAGCTTTCTTT
TRBV5-6	.	TRBJ2-3	TRBD2	CASSSGLAGFKKYF	TGTGCCAGCAGCTCTGGACTAGCCGGCTTTAAGAAGTATTTT
TRBV4-3	.	TRBJ2-7	TRBD2	CASSPVGGDEQYF	TGCGCCAGCAGCCCTGTGGGGGGGGACGAGCAGTACTTC
TRBV6-6	.	TRBJ1-6	TRBD1	CASSSRTGDNSPLHF	TGTGCCAGCAGCAGCCGGACAGGGGATAATTCACCCCTCCACTTT
TRBV25-1	once	TRBJ1-4	.	CASSEKTKATNEKLFF	TGTGCCAGCAGTGAGAAAACTAAAGCGACTAATGAAAAACTGTTTTTT
TRBV11-2	.	TRBJ1-4	.	CASSPRDDGLFGEKLFF	TGTGCCAGCAGCCCGCGGGACGATGGGCTTTTCGGCGAAAAACTGTTTTTT
TRBV19	.	TRBJ1-4	.	CASSKDSATNEKLFF	TGTGCCAGTAGTAAGGACAGCGCAACTAATGAAAAACTGTTTTTT
TRBV3-1/TRBV3-2	.	TRBJ2-7	TRBD1	CASSPKTRLWDREAYEQYF	TGTGCCAGCAGCCCCAAGACCCGACTTTGGGACAGGGAGGCCTACGAGCAGTACTTC
TRBV9	.	TRBJ2-3	TRBD2	CASSMGLADSTGDTQYF	TGTGCCAGCAGCATGGGTCTAGCGGACTCCACTGGGGATACGCAGTATTTT
TRBV7-8	.	TRBJ2-7	.	CASSLDTGTDYEQYF	TGTGCCAGCAGCTTAGATACAGGGACCGACTACGAGCAGTACTTC
TRBV4-3	.	TRBJ1-6	TRBD1	CASSQEPGQNNSPLHF	TGCGCCAGCAGCCAAGAGCCGGGACAGAATAATTCACCCCTCCACTTT
TRBV5-1	.	TRBJ2-7	.	CASSLASTGYEQYF	TGCGCCAGCAGCTTGGCTTCTACGGGATACGAGCAGTACTTC
TRBV29-1	.	TRBJ1-4	.	CSVVQAIGEKLFF	TGCAGCGTTGTCCAAGCTATCGGGGAAAAACTGTTTTTT
TRBV19	.	TRBJ2-7	TRBD2	CASSAAGTSGGSYEQYF	TGTGCCAGTAGTGCAGCCGGGACTAGCGGGGGTTCCTACGAGCAGTACTTC
TRBV19	once	TRBJ1-2	.	CASRASTGYTF	TGTGCCAGCCGGGCTTCCACTGGCTACACCTTC
TRBV9	.	TRBJ1-1	.	CASSAQGLNTEAFF	TGTGCCAGCAGCGCCCAGGGACTGAACACTGAAGCTTTCTTT
TRBV15	.	TRBJ1-1	.	CATSTQGGNTEAFF	TGTGCCACCAGCACACAAGGGGGGAACACTGAAGCTTTCTTT
TRBV5-1	.	TRBJ1-2	TRBD1	CASSLDFGTDHYTF	TGCGCCAGCAGCTTGGATTTTGGGACAGACCACTACACCTTC
TRBV2	.	TRBJ1-2	.	CASSSTGLSNYGYTF	TGTGCCAGCAGTTCCACAGGCCTCTCTAACTATGGCTACACCTTC
TRBV15	few	TRBJ1-5	.	CATSHEGNQPQHF	TGTGCCACCAGTCACGAGGGGAATCAGCCCCAGCATTTT
TRBV7-9	.	TRBJ1-1	TRBD1	CASSGERAGTGEAFF	TGTGCCAGCAGCGGAGAGAGGGCCGGGACAGGAGAAGCTTTCTTT
TRBV6-1	.	TRBJ1-2	.	CASSESPAGGYTF	TGTGCCAGCAGTGAAAGCCCTGCGGGGGGCTACACCTTC
TRBV7-3	.	TRBJ2-1	TRBD2	CASSPQGTRGPLSSYNEQFF	TGTGCCAGCAGTCCCCAAGGGACTAGAGGTCCTTTGAGCTCCTACAATGAGCAGTTCTTC
TRBV5-1	once	TRBJ2-3	TRBD1	CASSLGTGGVSTDTQYF	TGCGCCAGCAGCTTGGGGACAGGGGGGGTCTCCACAGATACGCAGTATTTT
TRBV19	.	TRBJ1-6	.	CASSIGDLKNSPLHF	TGTGCCAGTAGTATAGGGGATTTGAAGAATTCACCCCTCCACTTT
TRBV3-1/TRBV3-2	.	TRBJ1-3	TRBD1	CASSRSGTDSGNTIYF	TGTGCCAGCAGCCGGTCCGGGACAGACTCTGGAAACACCATATATTTT
TRBV2	once	TRBJ1-1	.	CASSDQADTEAFF	TGTGCCAGCAGTGATCAGGCGGACACTGAAGCTTTCTTT
TRBV9	.	TRBJ2-1	TRBD2	CASSVIAGATNEQFF	TGTGCCAGCAGCGTCATAGCGGGGGCGACGAATGAGCAGTTCTTC
TRBV19	.	TRBJ2-2	TRBD1	CASLRTGDRAIGELFF	TGTGCCAGCCTCAGGACCGGGGACAGGGCGATCGGGGAGCTGTTTTTT
TRBV3-1/TRBV3-2	.	TRBJ2-3	TRBD1	CASSAQGTDTQYF	TGTGCCAGCAGCGCACAGGGGACAGATACGCAGTATTTT
TRBV9	.	TRBJ1-1	.	CASSLQGWNTEAFF	TGTGCCAGCAGCTTACAGGGTTGGAACACTGAAGCTTTCTTT
TRBV7-8	.	TRBJ2-2	.	CASRSTGELFF	TGTGCCAGCAGGTCCACCGGGGAGCTGTTTTTT
TRBV7-2	.	TRBJ1-2	.	CASSDTVNYGYTF	TGTGCCAGCAGCGATACGGTGAACTATGGCTACACCTTC
TRBV19	.	TRBJ2-7	TRBD1	CASRPGQGSYEQYF	TGTGCCAGTAGACCGGGACAGGGATCCTACGAGCAGTACTTC